Presented here are 27 T cell receptor beta chains from one specimen sequenced in a study of tacrolimus-resistant gene-edited T cells for transplant recipients (dated by TCRdb to 2020 to 2021). The treatment or condition tag for this specimen amounts to: CRISPR-Cas9 RNP knockout of FKBP12 using synthetic sgRNA#2. PBMCs were stimulated for less than 7 hours with overlapping CMV pp65 and IE-1 peptide pools before enrichment with an IFNgamma secretion assay kit. FKBP12 knockout was performed on day 7 by electroporating Cas9 ribonucleoprotein using an Amaxa 4D-Nucleofector. Recombinant human IL-7 and IL-15 were used to expand the enriched CMV-specific T cells in culture. Library construction relied on the immunoSEQ multiplex PCR assay. This is the immuneACCESS table as TCRdb keeps it, with only in-frame sequences that have V and J called. A part of the clones is gone; compared with another copy, unresolved V genes explain less than half, and the rest is unexplained. The sample table holds about 750 clones, of which about 40% were seen once. The top ten clones comprise 80% of the sample.

Sequencing was performed on a CMV-specific product grown in culture, taken from cells with FKBP12 knockout. What the cell subset or site label conveys for this sample: expanded CMV-specific T cell product isolated by IFNgamma secretion after CMV peptide stimulation. These receptor sequences come from a human donor in good health, a blood donor.

This clone occurred a few times. The CDR3 reads CASSSIQDTGELFF. In DNA form, the CDR3 reads TGTGCCAGCAGTTCAATCCAAGACACCGGGGAGCTGTTTTTT. V usage is TRBV5-4 and J usage is TRBJ2-2; D remains unclear. V lost 5 bases and J lost 3, with 11 bases in between. Germline assignment: CDR1 SGHNT and CDR2 YYREEE (reference sequence). The CDR3 is made up of 14 amino acids.

V and J are TRBV6-5 and TRBJ2-7; 9 positions agree with TRBD1. The CDR3 is made up of 15 amino acids. CDR1 and CDR2 (germline): MNHEY, SVGAGI. Losses at the gene ends were 5 bases for V and 5 bases for J; bases not matched to a gene: 10. The CDR3 bases are TGTGCCAGCAGTCGAGGCGTGGGACAGGGAAACGAGCAGTACTTC. Translating it yields CASSRGVGQGNEQYF.

DNA of the CDR3: TGTGCCAGCAGCCAAAACTCAGGGGAGACCCAGTACTTC. It specifies CASSQNSGETQYF. This chain connects TRBV3-1 (or the pseudogene TRBV3-2) to TRBJ2-5; maybe TRBD1 (5 bases). This CDR3 spans 13 amino acids. Trimming stripped 2 bases from V and 5 bases from J, with 9 bases between. Germline V gives CDR1 LGHDT, CDR2 YNNKEL (reference sequence).

The genes are TRBV5-6 and TRBJ2-4; 10 bases agree with TRBD2. The germline CDR1 and CDR2 sequences are SGHDT and YYEEEE. Trimming removed 2 bases from V and 7 bases from J; junction bases left unmatched: 3. The CDR3 is 14 amino acids. CDR3 protein: CASSLAGGRNIQYF. The CDR3 DNA follows: TGTGCCAGCAGCTTAGCGGGAGGGCGGAACATTCAGTACTTC. The variable domain in full, with the rest retrieved from reference TRBV5-6 and TRBJ2-4, is DAGVTQSPTHLIKTRGQQVTLRCSPKSGHDTVSWYQQALGQGPQFIFQYYEEEERQRGNFPDRFSGHQFPNYSSELNVNALLLGDSALYLCASSLAGGRNIQYFGAGTRLSVL.

This clone has just a few counts. The rearrangement joins TRBV30 to TRBJ1-4; D is unclear. This CDR3 has 17 residues. Germline V gene data show CDR1 as GTSNPN and CDR2 as SVGIG (reference sequence). The V and J ends lost 0 bases and 0 bases respectively, with 14 bases between them. The CDR3 DNA reads as TGTGCCTGGAGTGTGCGTAGTTCTTCTGCAACTAATGAAAAACTGTTTTTT. Residues: CAWSVRSSSATNEKLFF. Full variable domain (rest looked up from reference TRBV30 and TRBJ1-4): SQTIHQWPATLVQPVGSPLSLECTVEGTSNPNLYWYRQAAGRGLQLLFYSVGIGQISSEVPQNLSASRPQDRQFILSSKKLLLSDSGFYLCAWSVRSSSATNEKLFFGSGTQLSVL.

The chain links TRBV23-1 to TRBJ2-7; 9 nucleotides match TRBD1. TRBV23-1 qualifies as an ORF whose function is uncertain. V trimming: 7 bases; J trimming: 2 bases; junction bases outside the gene matches: 6. The CDR3 is 14 residues long. CDR3 nucleotide sequence: TGCGCCAGCACTCGGGACAGGGCCGCCTACGAGCAGTACTTC. Translating it yields CASTRDRAAYEQYF.

This clone was seen a handful of times. The chain links TRBV7-6 to TRBJ2-3, with D maybe TRBD1 (5 bases). Per germline, CDR1 SGHVS and CDR2 FNYEAQ. V was pared by 1 base and J by 0 bases, with 14 bases between. This CDR3 is built from 17 residues. The CDR3 spells CASSLGSRTSSTDTQYF. CDR3 nucleotides: TGTGCCAGCAGCTTAGGAAGTAGGACATCTAGCACAGATACGCAGTATTTT.

For this clone: This specimen includes other DNA sequences encoding the same CDR3. The chain uses TRBV10-3 and TRBJ2-1; D unclear. This CDR3 contains 11 residues. V was shortened by 5 bases and J by 7 bases, with 6 bases between the two germline ends. Germline CDR1 is ENHRY and CDR2 is SYGVKD. CDR3 sequence reads: CAISLGNEQFF. Written as DNA, the CDR3 is TGTGCCATCAGTCTGGGAAATGAGCAGTTCTTC.

Sample share makes this clone medium-sized. The gene calls are TRBV4-2 and TRBJ1-5; no definite D call. The CDR3 has 14 residues. Germline CDR1 reads LGHNA; CDR2 reads YNFKEQ. The V gene lost 1 base and the J gene lost 11 bases, with 15 bases spanning the gap. The CDR3 coding sequence is TGTGCCAGCAGCCAAGCTGGGAGCCTAGGGACCCAGCATTTT. It translates to CASSQAGSLGTQHF.

This clone was counted a few times. The rearrangement uses TRBV7-9 and TRBJ2-3; 14 nucleotides agree with TRBD2. Germline V CDR1 and CDR2: SEHNR, FQNEAQ (reference sequence). The CDR3 loop spans 17 amino acids. V gave up 4 bases and J gave up 1 base; unmatched junction bases: 4. The chain's CDR3 is CASSSGLAGARTDTQYF. The DNA of the CDR3 is TGTGCCAGCAGCTCGGGACTAGCGGGAGCTCGCACAGATACGCAGTATTTT.

This clone was counted a few times. The chain employs TRBV6-4 and TRBJ2-1; 12 bases fit TRBD2. With 5 bases clipped from V and 8 bases from J, the junction kept 7 bases outside the gene matches. This CDR3 contains 15 residues. CDR1 is MRHNA and CDR2 is SNTAGT in the germline V gene. The CDR3 DNA sequence: TGTGCCAGCAGTTCGACTAGCGGGAGTAGCCATGAGCAGTTCTTC. This codes for CASSSTSGSSHEQFF.

The chain recombines TRBV19 with TRBJ2-1; TRBD2 is a possible D gene (5 bases). Trimming left V 3 bases short and J 10 bases short, with 13 bases between. Germline assignment: CDR1 LNHDA and CDR2 SQIVND (reference sequence). The CDR3 consists of 13 residues. The CDR3 spells CASSIRSAVEQFF. The CDR3 coding sequence is TGTGCCAGTAGTATTCGTAGCGCCGTAGAGCAGTTCTTC.

By share of the sample, this clone is hyperexpanded (1% or more). The same CDR3 is also encoded by other DNA sequences in this sample. The chain employs TRBV11-3 and TRBJ1-1, with D perhaps matching TRBD1 (5 bases). This CDR3 is built from 14 residues. Germline assignment: CDR1 SGHNT and CDR2 YENEEA. Trimming cost V 1 base and J 1 base, with 7 bases left between them. CDR3 nucleotide sequence: TGTGCCAGCAGCTTAGGGGGACCGAACACTGAAGCTTTCTTT. Translation gives CASSLGGPNTEAFF.

V usage is TRBV2 and J usage is TRBJ2-1; D perhaps matches TRBD1 (5 bases). The CDR3 has 14 amino acids. Per germline, CDR1 SNHLY and CDR2 FYNNEI. V was shortened by 11 bases and J by 3 bases, with 17 bases between the two germline ends. DNA for the CDR3: TGTGCCGGAAGCCGACAGAACCTCTACAATGAGCAGTTCTTC. It codes for CAGSRQNLYNEQFF. Filled out from reference TRBV2 and TRBJ2-1, the complete variable domain reads EPEVTQTPSHQVTQMGQEVILRCVPISNHLYFYWYRQILGQKVEFLVSFYNNEISEKSEIFDDQFSVERPDGSNFTLKIRSTKLEDSAMYFCAGSRQNLYNEQFFGPGTRLTVL.

By sample fraction, this clone is medium-sized (0.01 to 0.1%). The chain employs TRBV18 and TRBJ1-6, with D unresolved. There are 17 residues in the CDR3. Germline CDR1 reads KGHSH; CDR2 reads LQKENI. V was shortened by 3 bases and J by 2 bases, with 14 bases between the two germline ends. CDR3 coding DNA: TGTGCCAGCTCACCGTACCCGACATTGACCTATAATTCACCCCTCCACTTT. Translated, it gives CASSPYPTLTYNSPLHF.

With regard to this clone: A read error may account for a junction end that differs from germline. V and J are TRBV30 and TRBJ2-1, with 11 bases fitting TRBD2. The CDR3 extends over 11 amino acids. In germline, CDR1 is GTSNPN, CDR2 SVGIG (reference sequence). The CDR3, as DNA: TGCGGACTAGCGGGTTACAATGAGCAGTTCTTC. Protein sequence: CGLAGYNEQFF.

This chain joins TRBV6-5 and TRBJ1-1; TRBD1 matches at 7 bases. The CDR3 sequence is 13 residues long. With V trimmed by 6 bases and J by 1 base, 2 bases remained unmatched. From germline, CDR1 is MNHEY and CDR2 SVGAGI. CDR3 bases: TGTGCCAGCAGCTGGGACAGGAACACTGAAGCTTTCTTT. This sequence encodes CASSWDRNTEAFF.

With regard to this clone: This sample includes further DNA sequences coding for the same CDR3. CDR3 coding DNA: TGTGCCAGCAGTCTTGGCGGGAGCTACAATGAGCAGTTCTTC. It translates to CASSLGGSYNEQFF. This rearrangement joins TRBV27 to TRBJ2-1; 7 bases agree with TRBD2. CDR3 length equals 14 residues. The junction had 4 bases not matched to a gene; V was cut back by 5 bases and J by 3 bases. The germline CDR1 and CDR2 sequences are MNHEY and SMNVEV (reference sequence).

The chain's CDR3 is CASSSVPGRTSGANVLTF. The DNA of the CDR3 is TGCGCCAGCAGCTCGGTCCCGGGACGGACCTCTGGGGCCAACGTCCTGACTTTC. J is TRBJ2-6 and V is TRBV5-1; D tentatively reads TRBD1 or TRBD2 (5 bases each). The CDR3 contains 18 residues. Trimming pared 3 bases from V and 0 bases from J, leaving 16 bases between. Looked up from germline, CDR1 is SGHRS and CDR2 is YFSETQ.

By frequency in the sample, this clone is large (0.1 to 1%). The sample has other DNA sequences that encode this CDR3 too. The CDR3 region has the DNA TGTGCCATCAGTGTGGGGAATGAGCAGTTCTTC. It translates to CAISVGNEQFF. The V call is TRBV10-3, the J call TRBJ2-1; D gene ambiguous. Germline V lookup: CDR1 ENHRY, CDR2 SYGVKD. The CDR3 sequence is 11 residues long. V was clipped by 4 bases and J by 7 bases, with 5 bases between them.

In its sample, this clone ranks as large. The V gene is TRBV3-1 (or the pseudogene TRBV3-2), the J gene TRBJ2-1; the D is unclear. The CDR3 spans 16 residues. The germline CDR1 and CDR2 sequences are LGHDT and YNNKEL (reference sequence). Trimming shortened V by 1 base and J by 8 bases, and 18 bases separated the two germline ends. The CDR3 reads CASSQADNMGTDEQFF. For the CDR3, the DNA is TGTGCCAGCAGCCAAGCGGATAACATGGGTACGGATGAGCAGTTCTTC.

This clone came up a few times. This rearrangement joins TRBV5-1 to TRBJ2-1, with 8 bases fitting TRBD2. The ends lost 4 bases at V and 9 bases at J; junction bases unmatched: 18. Looked up from germline, CDR1 is SGHRS and CDR2 is YFSETQ. The CDR3 is made up of 17 amino acids. The CDR3 protein is CASSTMGLVSSLGEQFF. The CDR3 region has the DNA TGCGCCAGCAGCACTATGGGACTAGTCTCAAGTCTTGGTGAGCAGTTCTTC.

This clone occurred a few times. The chain is built from TRBV6-1 and TRBJ1-2, with 7 bases lining up with TRBD1. There are 16 residues in the CDR3. Germline V gene sequence: CDR1 MNHNS, CDR2 SASEGT. V lost 3 bases to trimming and J lost 4 bases; unmatched junction nucleotides: 11. CDR3 nucleotide sequence: TGTGCCAGCAGTGAGACCTCCGGGGACAGACTCTATGGCTACACCTTC. Amino acids: CASSETSGDRLYGYTF.

The V call is TRBV19, the J call TRBJ2-1, with 8 bases matching TRBD2. The V gene's germline CDR1 is LNHDA and CDR2 SQIVND (reference sequence). Germline trimming cut 6 bases from V and 6 bases from J; bases unmatched to any gene: 7. CDR3 length: 14 residues. The CDR3 nucleotides are TGTGCCAGTAGGGAGCGGGAGAACCGCAATGAGCAGTTCTTC. Translating it yields CASRERENRNEQFF.

This clone was observed a handful of times. The CDR3 loop reads CASSPGLAGDRTDTQYF. The CDR3, as DNA: TGTGCCAGCAGCCCAGGGCTAGCGGGAGATCGCACAGATACGCAGTATTTT. The chain joins TRBV7-9 to TRBJ2-3; 10 nucleotides align to TRBD2. After removal of 5 bases from V and 1 base from J, the junction contained 9 bases not matched to a gene. CDR3 length: 17 amino acids. Looked up from germline, CDR1 is SEHNR and CDR2 is FQNEAQ (reference sequence).

Only a few counts were recorded for this clone. The chain has TRBV19 and TRBJ2-1; the D gene is possibly TRBD2 (5 bases). This CDR3 has 16 residues. Trimming cost V 0 bases and J 5 bases, with 14 bases left between them. Germline loops: CDR1 LNHDA, CDR2 SQIVND (reference sequence). CDR3 protein: CASSIDFNQADNEQFF. The DNA for the CDR3 is TGTGCCAGTAGTATAGATTTTAATCAAGCGGACAATGAGCAGTTCTTC.

On this clone: One base away lies a much larger clone, so this may be a sequencing read error. At the DNA level, this CDR3 is encoded by other sequences in the same sample as well. The V gene is TRBV30, the J gene TRBJ1-1; D gene uncertain. Trimming stripped 8 bases from V and 1 base from J, with 14 bases between. The CDR3 extends over 13 amino acids. Germline CDR1 reads GTSNPN; CDR2 reads SVGIG (reference sequence). The CDR3 nucleotides are TGTGCCCTACAAGGGCACCCGAACACTGAAGCTTTCTTT. This encodes CALQGHPNTEAFF.